The table lists the clone carrying this T cell receptor (beta chain) with a few counts. Its antigen is unidentified. Trimming stripped 6 bases from V and 0 bases from J, with 9 bases between. This CDR3 has 13 residues. CDR1 SQVTM and CDR2 ANQGSEA come from the germline V gene. The data originate from a study of response to subunit inactivated influenza vaccine. TCRdb called the RT-PCR reads again in MiXCR, with one record for every CDR3 protein. The repertoire has 530,000 or so distinct CDR3 sequences, 25% of them found once; the top ten carry under 2.5%. Findings and caveats of the study: Researchers suggested that each seasonal influenza vaccination recruits few new T cells.

The material sequenced was CD4+ T cells sorted from PBMCs, taken 5 to 6 days after vaccination. The TCR comes from a man aged 45 to 65 who received an inactivated influenza vaccine. V usage is TRBV29-1 and J usage is TRBJ2-1, with D perhaps matching TRBD1 (5 bases). The CDR3 loop is CSVQGISYNEQFF. The CDR3 DNA reads as TGCAGCGTGCAGGGTATCTCCTACAATGAGCAGTTCTTC.